These 31 T cell receptor beta chains were sequenced from one sample in a study of T-cell memory formation after mild COVID-19. MiXCR, applied by TCRdb to the 5' RACE reads, yields one record per CDR3 protein. The table shows 350,000 to 500,000 distinct CDR3 sequences, with over 15% occurring only once. Sequenced material: PBMCs or a T cell subset sorted from them (not recorded which). The receptors were gathered from an adult woman who had mild COVID-19 (a few samples of this study predate the infection). Cell type and time point are not known.

This chain links TRBV10-3 with TRBJ2-1; 8 bases are a match to TRBD1. The V gene end was trimmed by 6 bases and the J gene end by 7 bases; junction bases not matched to a gene: 5. Per the germline V gene, CDR1 is ENHRY and CDR2 is SYGVKD. The CDR3 is made up of 13 amino acids. CDR3 amino acids: CAIRGTGQNEQFF. In nucleotides, the CDR3 is TGTGCCATCAGGGGGACAGGTCAAAATGAGCAGTTCTTC.

This clonotype appeared once. The J gene is TRBJ1-3, the V gene TRBV10-3, with 7 bases aligning to TRBD1. CDR1 and CDR2 from the germline V gene are ENHRY and SYGVKD. The CDR3 totals 18 residues. CDR3 coding DNA: TGTGCTACCCAGGCGAGGTCCTACGGGACAGATTCTGGAAACACCATATATTTT. Its translation: CATQARSYGTDSGNTIYF.

The V gene is TRBV7-2, the J gene TRBJ2-7; 7 positions agree with TRBD2. This CDR3 comprises 16 residues. V lost 0 bases, J lost 3 bases, and 8 bases stayed unmatched. CDR1 and CDR2 (germline): SGHTA, FQGNSA. CDR3 residues: CASSLASGSGLYEQYF. The DNA for the CDR3 is TGTGCCAGCAGCTTAGCATCCGGTAGCGGGCTCTACGAGCAGTACTTC.

There are a few counts of this clonotype. V usage is TRBV5-6 and J usage is TRBJ2-3, with TRBD2 as a possible D gene (6 bases). V was shortened by 3 bases and J by 1 base, with 15 bases between the two germline ends. CDR3 length: 16 residues. Germline V gives CDR1 SGHDT, CDR2 YYEEEE. The CDR3 nucleotides read TGTGCCAGCAGCTGGGCCGGGGGTTCCGGCACAGATACGCAGTATTTT. Translation: CASSWAGGSGTDTQYF.

This clonotype occurred a few times. V usage is TRBV7-9 and J usage is TRBJ2-3; D possibly matches TRBD1 or TRBD2 (5 bases each). This CDR3 is 17 amino acids long. Germline CDR1 SEHNR, CDR2 FQNEAQ (reference sequence). The V end was cut by 0 bases, the J end by 6 bases, with 19 bases between. The CDR3 region has the DNA TGTGCCAGCAGCTTAGCGGTGGGGACCCCCTCCCATGATACGCAGTATTTT. This codes for CASSLAVGTPSHDTQYF.

There are a few counts of this clonotype. The V and J genes are TRBV5-1 and TRBJ2-7; D tentatively reads TRBD1 or TRBD2 (6 bases each). CDR1 is SGHRS, CDR2 YFSETQ, per germline. The CDR3 sequence is 14 residues long. Trimming pared 8 bases from V and 0 bases from J, leaving 15 bases between. CDR3 sequence: CASGGRESSYEQYF. The CDR3 DNA reads as TGCGCCAGTGGGGGGCGAGAGAGCTCCTACGAGCAGTACTTC.

V gene TRBV4-1 combines with J gene TRBJ2-1; D may be TRBD1 (5 bases). The CDR3 sequence is 16 residues long. With 0 bases removed from V and 9 bases from J, the gap between germline ends came to 18 bases. Germline V gene sequence: CDR1 MGHRA, CDR2 YSYEKL. The CDR3 DNA is TGCGCCAGCAGCCAAGAAAATGGGCTAGGGGAAGGTGAGCAGTTCTTC. Protein: CASSQENGLGEGEQFF.

The gene calls are TRBV19 and TRBJ2-7, with TRBD2 as a possible D gene (6 bases). This CDR3 contains 12 residues. The germline CDR1 and CDR2 sequences are LNHDA and SQIVND (reference sequence). Trimming removed 5 bases from V and 7 bases from J, with 12 bases in between. CDR3 DNA sequence: TGTGCCAGTAGTCCGTTGCGGGGTGAGCAGTACTTC. This gives the protein CASSPLRGEQYF.

The CDR3 sequence: CSASVGGHSNQPQHF. The CDR3 DNA reads as TGCAGTGCTAGTGTGGGGGGTCATAGCAATCAGCCCCAGCATTTT. The V gene is TRBV20-1, the J gene TRBJ1-5, with D perhaps matching TRBD1 (5 bases). Trimming took 3 bases from V and 0 from J, leaving 12 bases between them. CDR3 length equals 15 residues. CDR1 DFQATT and CDR2 SNEGSKA come from the germline V gene (reference sequence).

This clonotype was picked up a small number of times. This sequence joins TRBV12-3 or TRBV12-4 and TRBJ2-1; 13 nucleotides line up with TRBD2. J was trimmed by 4 bases and V by 4 bases; bases with no gene match: 10. The CDR3 consists of 18 residues. The DNA for the CDR3 is TGTGCCAGCAGTTCTGGGACTAGCGGGACACTTCCTTACAATGAGCAGTTCTTC. Its translation: CASSSGTSGTLPYNEQFF.

Only a few counts were recorded for this clonotype. V gene TRBV18 combines with J gene TRBJ1-1; D remains unclear. Germline V gene lookup returns CDR1 KGHSH and CDR2 LQKENI. V was cut by 4 bases and J by 7 bases, with 10 bases left in between. CDR3 size: 12 residues. CDR3 nucleotides: TGTGCCAGCTCACAACGGGGTGGTGAAGCTTTCTTT. Translating it yields CASSQRGGEAFF.

This clonotype was observed a handful of times. The chain carries TRBV12-3 or TRBV12-4 and TRBJ1-1; D is uncertain. The length of the CDR3 is 15 residues. V was shortened by 2 bases and J by 1 base, with 11 bases between the two germline ends. CDR3 sequence reads: CASSLYDRPNTEAFF. Written as DNA, the CDR3 is TGTGCCAGCAGTTTATACGATAGACCGAACACTGAAGCTTTCTTT.

This clonotype has just a few counts. The chain is built from TRBV12-3 or TRBV12-4 and TRBJ2-1, with a weak D call TRBD1 (6 bases). V gave up 6 bases and J gave up 8 bases, with 20 bases separating them. CDR3 size: 15 residues. CDR3 in amino acids: CASSRDGTFWDEQFF. CDR3 nucleotides: TGTGCCAGCAGCCGGGACGGGACATTCTGGGATGAGCAGTTCTTC.

In this sample, this clonotype turned up a few times. The gene calls are TRBV6-1 and TRBJ2-3, with 8 bases fitting TRBD2. This CDR3 is built from 16 residues. The germline V gene encodes CDR1 MNHNS and CDR2 SASEGT. J was trimmed by 3 bases and V by 4 bases; bases with no gene match: 9. The CDR3 here is CASSVPAGGGTDTQYF. The DNA of the CDR3 is TGTGCCAGCAGTGTTCCCGCGGGGGGCGGAACAGATACGCAGTATTTT.

V and J are TRBV7-6 and TRBJ2-7, with D unclear. Germline V gene sequence: CDR1 SGHVS, CDR2 FNYEAQ. The CDR3 sequence is 11 residues long. Trimming stripped 5 bases from V and 6 bases from J, with 8 bases between. The CDR3 sequence: CASSTYSEQYF. DNA of the CDR3: TGTGCCAGCAGCACATACTCCGAGCAGTACTTC.

This rearrangement joins TRBV20-1 to TRBJ2-7, with D possibly TRBD2 on 6 matching bases. The germline V and J ends were trimmed by 0 bases and 1 base, with 10 bases remaining between them. The CDR3 totals 14 residues. Per the germline V gene, CDR1 is DFQATT and CDR2 is SNEGSKA (reference sequence). Here the CDR3 DNA reads TGCAGTGCTAGAGATGGCGGGAAGTCCTACGAGCAGTACTTC. Translated: CSARDGGKSYEQYF.

This chain uses TRBV24-1 with TRBJ2-5; TRBD2 matches 7 bases. V shed 3 bases and J 2 bases; nucleotides not matched to a gene: 5. The CDR3 consists of 15 residues. CDR1 KGHDR and CDR2 SFDVKD come from the germline V gene. The chain's CDR3 is CATSDPGGKQETQYF. The CDR3 DNA reads as TGTGCCACCAGTGATCCCGGGGGGAAACAAGAGACCCAGTACTTC.

This clonotype was counted many times. The chain carries TRBV24-1 and TRBJ2-7, with a tentative D call TRBD1 (6 bases). Germline V gene data show CDR1 as KGHDR and CDR2 as SFDVKD. The CDR3 extends over 15 amino acids. Trimming left V 8 bases short and J 7 bases short, with 23 bases between. This CDR3 is CATTQGFPSSLEQYF. The CDR3 DNA follows: TGTGCCACCACCCAGGGGTTTCCCTCAAGTTTGGAGCAGTACTTC.

The rearrangement uses TRBV4-3 and TRBJ1-6; TRBD1 matches 8 bases. The CDR3 has 15 amino acids. The V gene's germline CDR1 is LGHNA and CDR2 YSLEER. V trimming: 2 bases; J trimming: 4 bases; junction bases outside the gene matches: 1. The CDR3, as DNA: TGCGCCAGCAGCCAACAGGGGGCGTATAATTCACCCCTCCACTTT. As protein: CASSQQGAYNSPLHF.

Details on this clonotype: The missing conserved phenylalanine or tryptophan at the end of this CDR3 makes a read error likely. The chain is built from TRBV9 and TRBJ2-7; D not certain. Germline V gene lookup returns CDR1 SGDLS and CDR2 YYNGEE. The germline V and J ends were trimmed by 3 bases and 3 bases, with 7 bases remaining between them. The CDR3 extends over 12 amino acids. The CDR3 DNA follows: TGTGCCAGCAGCGGAGTAGACTACGAGCAGTACTAC. As protein: CASSGVDYEQYY.

The CDR3 coding sequence is TGTGCCAGCAGCTGGGGGGACAGCCAAGAGACCCAGTACTTC. It is translated as CASSWGDSQETQYF. The rearrangement links TRBV5-6 to TRBJ2-5, with a possible D match to TRBD1 (7 bases). Germline-derived CDR1 and CDR2 are SGHDT and YYEEEE. This CDR3 is built from 14 residues. V was trimmed by 3 bases and J by 1 base, leaving 10 bases between them.

This chain uses TRBV7-8 with TRBJ1-2, with D possibly TRBD1 on 5 matching bases. CDR1 and CDR2 from the germline V gene are SGHVS and FQNEAQ. Trimming pared 1 base from V and 3 bases from J, leaving 12 bases between. The CDR3 length is 15 residues. The CDR3 DNA sequence: TGTGCCAGCAGCTTAGTTAGGGCAGGGCACTATGGCTACACCTTC. Its translation: CASSLVRAGHYGYTF.

The table lists this clonotype with a few counts. CDR3 sequence reads: CASSLYGETEAFF. CDR3 nucleotides: TGTGCCAGCAGTTTATACGGGGAAACTGAAGCTTTCTTT. This rearrangement joins TRBV27 to TRBJ1-1; no definite D call. Trimming pared 1 base from V and 5 bases from J, leaving 8 bases between. The CDR3 spans 13 residues. The germline CDR1 and CDR2 sequences are MNHEY and SMNVEV (reference sequence).

This clonotype was detected only a few times. The rearrangement uses TRBV24-1 and TRBJ2-7; 9 positions match TRBD1. Germline V CDR1 and CDR2: KGHDR, SFDVKD. The length of the CDR3 is 15 residues. V shed 1 base and J 3 bases; nucleotides not matched to a gene: 3. This CDR3 is CATSDFTGGGYEQYF. CDR3 DNA: TGTGCCACCAGTGATTTTACAGGGGGCGGCTACGAGCAGTACTTC.

This clonotype was observed a single time. This chain connects TRBV24-1 to TRBJ2-1, with TRBD2 matching over 8 bases. The CDR3 totals 15 residues. After removal of 3 bases from V and 5 bases from J, the junction contained 5 bases not matched to a gene. Germline loops: CDR1 KGHDR, CDR2 SFDVKD. The CDR3 bases are TGTGCCACCAGTGATCCCAGACTAGCGAACAATGAGCAGTTCTTC. Its translation is CATSDPRLANNEQFF.

This clonotype was counted a few times. The chain combines TRBV6-1 with TRBJ1-1; 7 bases match TRBD1. From germline, CDR1 is MNHNS and CDR2 SASEGT. The CDR3 length is 14 residues. Trimming took 5 bases from V and 2 from J; bases not matched to a gene: 5. CDR3 residues: CASSYRGINTEAFF. In DNA, the CDR3 is TGTGCCAGCAGTTACAGGGGAATAAACACTGAAGCTTTCTTT.

This chain joins TRBV5-1 and TRBJ2-3; D gene uncertain. The CDR3 is made up of 13 amino acids. Trimming cost V 4 bases and J 4 bases, with 10 bases left between them. CDR1 is SGHRS, CDR2 YFSETQ, per germline. CDR3 nucleotides: TGCGCCAGCAGCCCTCCAGTGGCAGATACGCAGTATTTT. This encodes CASSPPVADTQYF.

This clonotype was recorded at least ten times. The chain joins TRBV12-5 to TRBJ2-2; no clear D. Trimming took 2 bases from V and 0 from J, leaving 1 base between them. This CDR3 has 13 amino acids. CDR1 LGHNT and CDR2 FRNRAP come from the germline V gene. CDR3 sequence: CASGLSNTGELFF. The CDR3 coding sequence is TGTGCTAGTGGTTTGTCGAACACCGGGGAGCTGTTTTTT. Drawing the rest from reference TRBV12-5 and TRBJ2-2, the complete variable domain is DARVTQTPRHKVTEMGQEVTMRCQPILGHNTVFWYRQTMMQGLELLAYFRNRAPLDDSGMPKDRFSAEMPDATLATLKIQPSEPRDSAVYFCASGLSNTGELFFGEGSRLTVL.

This clonotype was observed at least ten times. This chain links TRBV5-4 with TRBJ2-7, with D perhaps TRBD2 (5 bases). V was pared by 2 bases and J by 2 bases, with 5 bases between. This CDR3 has 12 amino acids. Per germline, CDR1 SGHNT and CDR2 YYREEE (reference sequence). In nucleotides, the CDR3 is TGTGCCAGCAGCTTCGGGACCTACGAGCAGTACTTC. Translating gives CASSFGTYEQYF.

The chain carries TRBV21-1 and TRBJ2-2; the D call of TRBD1 is as the table states it, not checked on the DNA. TRBV21-1 is described as a pseudogene. This CDR3 comprises 15 residues. The CDR3 loop is CASRTDRPNTGELFF. CDR3 nucleotides: TGTGCCAGCAGAACGGACAGGCCGAACACCGGGGAGCTGTTTTTT.

The chain combines TRBV7-9 with TRBJ2-7; TRBD2 matches at 7 bases. The CDR3 spans 12 residues. CDR1 is SEHNR and CDR2 is FQNEAQ in the germline V gene (reference sequence). Trimming at V came to 5 bases and at J to 7 bases, leaving 5 bases not matched to a gene. The CDR3 DNA reads TGTGCCAGCAGCCTCCCAGCGGGAGAGCAGTACTTC. It encodes CASSLPAGEQYF.